These T cell receptor beta chains were read from a single sample in a study of response to subunit inactivated influenza vaccine. Each CDR3 protein is one row after TCRdb ran MiXCR on the RT-PCR reads. The data contain approximately 530,000 distinct CDR3 sequences, under 15% of them singletons. The source was PBMCs from blood, collected 45 days after vaccination. Every receptor here comes from a man over 45 who received an inactivated influenza vaccine. The CDR3 runs from the conserved cysteine through the conserved F or W. A D gene is named only where the DNA matches it firmly. Some rows have no size entry. The others give once, few or many, or a class for an expanded clone.

CDR3aa	CDR3nt	v_gene	j_gene	len	abundance	d_gene
CSVVEDRAYTQYF	TGCAGCGTTGTCGAGGACAGGGCGTATACGCAGTATTTT	TRBV29-1	TRBJ2-3	13	many	TRBD1
CASSYFTGELFF	TGTGCCAGCAGTTACTTCACCGGGGAGCTGTTTTTT	TRBV6-2/TRBV6-3	TRBJ2-2	12	many	-
CASRDAYEQYF	TGTGCCAGCAGAGATGCCTACGAGCAGTACTTC	TRBV27	TRBJ2-7	11	-	-
CASSYFGNYGYTF	TGTGCCAGCAGTTACTTCGGCAACTATGGCTACACCTTC	TRBV6-2/TRBV6-3	TRBJ1-2	13	-	-
CATSRGIQDKAQYF	TGTGCCACCAGCAGAGGAATACAGGATAAGGCGCAGTATTTT	TRBV15	TRBJ2-3	14	many	-
CSVSLGLTYNEQFF	TGCAGTGTATCTTTGGGACTTACGTACAATGAGCAGTTCTTC	TRBV20-1	TRBJ2-1	14	few	-
CASSPGTSEYQETQYF	TGTGCCAGCAGCCCGGGGACTTCCGAGTACCAAGAGACCCAGTACTTC	TRBV7-2	TRBJ2-5	16	few	-
CASSLEPGPTGELFF	TGTGCCAGCAGCTTAGAGCCAGGGCCCACCGGGGAGCTGTTTTTT	TRBV7-2	TRBJ2-2	15	-	-
CASSQVFSGLADHTGELFF	TGCGCCAGCAGCCAAGTTTTTTCGGGGCTTGCAGACCACACCGGGGAGCTGTTTTTT	TRBV4-3	TRBJ2-2	19	-	-
CASSTGTSGPPYNEQFF	TGTGCCAGCAGCACCGGGACTAGCGGGCCCCCCTACAATGAGCAGTTCTTC	TRBV5-5	TRBJ2-1	17	few	TRBD2
CSARDRGPPDTQYF	TGCAGTGCTAGAGATCGCGGTCCCCCAGATACGCAGTATTTT	TRBV20-1	TRBJ2-3	14	few	-
CSARAAGGPHEKLFF	TGCAGTGCTAGAGCAGCCGGGGGTCCGCATGAAAAACTGTTTTTT	TRBV20-1	TRBJ1-4	15	-	-
CASSTSGSLRSEQYF	TGTGCCAGCAGTACCAGCGGGAGCCTCCGCTCCGAGCAGTACTTC	TRBV7-2	TRBJ2-7	15	few	TRBD2
CASSYPAEKVAYGYTF	TGTGCCAGCAGTTACCCGGCGGAAAAGGTCGCCTATGGCTACACCTTC	TRBV6-2/TRBV6-3	TRBJ1-2	16	-	-